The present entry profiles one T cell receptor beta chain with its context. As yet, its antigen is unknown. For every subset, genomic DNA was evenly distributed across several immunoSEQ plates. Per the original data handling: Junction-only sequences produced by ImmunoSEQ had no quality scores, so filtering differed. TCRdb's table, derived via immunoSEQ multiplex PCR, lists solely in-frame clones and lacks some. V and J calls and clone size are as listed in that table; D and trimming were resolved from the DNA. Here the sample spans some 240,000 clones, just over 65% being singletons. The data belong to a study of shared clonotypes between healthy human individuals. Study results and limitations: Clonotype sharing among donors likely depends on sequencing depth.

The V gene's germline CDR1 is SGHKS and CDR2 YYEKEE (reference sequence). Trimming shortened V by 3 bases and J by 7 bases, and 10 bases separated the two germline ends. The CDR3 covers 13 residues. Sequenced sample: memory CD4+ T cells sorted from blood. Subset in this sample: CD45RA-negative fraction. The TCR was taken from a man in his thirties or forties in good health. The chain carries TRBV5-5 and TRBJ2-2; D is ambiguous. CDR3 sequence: CASSSAYNGELFF. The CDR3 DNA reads TGTGCCAGCAGCTCAGCTTATAACGGGGAGCTGTTTTTT.